The clone carrying this T cell receptor beta chain was picked up many times. Its cognate antigen is unknown. V was pared by 2 bases and J by 8 bases, with 8 bases of the junction left unmatched. CDR1 and CDR2 (germline): LGHDT, YNNKEL (reference sequence). The CDR3 extends over 15 amino acids. This specimen belongs to a study of early T cells in non-severe SARS-CoV-2 infection. In the study overall: Sequencing input comprised bulk RNA from unsorted whole blood; chain pairing was not available. Notes on the study in general: VDJdb-based matching was biased toward anti-spike CD8 responses and missed private and CD4 specificities.

Unique molecular identifiers were attached to individual cDNA molecules. TCRdb ran MiXCR on the 5' RACE reads and lists one entry per CDR3 protein. The sample records tens of thousands of distinct CDR3 sequences, approximately 12% being singletons. The chain couples TRBV3-1 to TRBJ2-1, with 8 nucleotides matching TRBD2. This clonotype originated in an adult who was a healthcare worker with PCR-confirmed SARS-CoV-2 infection or an uninfected control (not recorded which). The specimen sequenced was whole blood. As DNA, the CDR3 is TGTGCCAGCAGCCAATTCCAGCGGGAGTCTTATGAGCAGTTCTTC. This sequence encodes CASSQFQRESYEQFF.